This TCR beta chain was profiled in a study of T cell repertoires in cytomegalovirus infection. About the research overall: From public TCR beta signatures came an indication of both CMV infection and matching HLA type. Broader study findings: Adding up the frequency of public TCR beta families identified people who carried CMV plus the relevant HLA.

Germline V gene data show CDR1 as SGHTA and CDR2 as FQGNSA. Trimming pared 5 bases from V and 0 bases from J, leaving 15 bases between. This CDR3 has 16 residues. In TCRdb, the reads were re-called with MiXCR into one record per CDR3 protein. The sample shows some 700,000 distinct CDR3 sequences, less than 40% of them seen only once. In regard to this clonotype: Its specificity is not known.

Material: PBMCs. The TCR originated in a human donor in good health (CMV status not recorded). Some clones in this sample may be carry-over from other donors' samples. The chain is built from TRBV7-2 and TRBJ2-3; the D gene is possibly TRBD1 (5 bases). This CDR3 reads CASSRARTRSTDTQYF. DNA of the CDR3: TGTGCCAGCAGCCGCGCCCGGACAAGGAGCACAGATACGCAGTATTTT.